This T cell receptor beta chain emerged from a study of blood T cell repertoires in COVID-19. Study-wide context: Samples representing acute and convalescent COVID-19 were sourced from the United States, Italy and Spain. PBMCs, B-cell-depleted T cells, or T cells provided the cDNA or gDNA that made up the material.

TCRdb keeps only in-frame clones here, not all; method: immunoSEQ multiplex PCR. The sample consists of some 51,000 clones, around 93% of them appearing once. Per germline, CDR1 SGHRS and CDR2 YFSETQ. Trimming at V came to 2 bases and at J to 5 bases, leaving 1 base not matched to a gene. The CDR3 sequence is 16 residues long. V gene TRBV5-1 combines with J gene TRBJ2-2; 15 bases are a match to TRBD2. Source material: peripheral blood. This receptor was identified in a man aged 50 to 59 with acute or convalescent COVID-19. CDR3 in amino acids: CASSFGTSGGTGELFF. The CDR3 coding sequence is TGCGCCAGCAGCTTCGGGACTAGCGGGGGGACCGGGGAGCTGTTTTTT.